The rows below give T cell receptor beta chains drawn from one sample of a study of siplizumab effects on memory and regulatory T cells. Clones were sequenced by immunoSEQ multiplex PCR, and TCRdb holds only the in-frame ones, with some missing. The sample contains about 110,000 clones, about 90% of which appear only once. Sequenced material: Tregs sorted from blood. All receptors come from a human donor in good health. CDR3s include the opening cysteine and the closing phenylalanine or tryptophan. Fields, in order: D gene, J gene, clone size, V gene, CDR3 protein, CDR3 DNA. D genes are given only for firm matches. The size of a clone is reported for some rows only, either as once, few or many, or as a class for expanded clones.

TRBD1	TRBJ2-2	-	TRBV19	CASSLQGVGTGELFF	TGTGCCAGTAGCCTCCAGGGGGTCGGCACCGGGGAGCTGTTTTTT
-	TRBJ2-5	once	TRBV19	CASSIGPGRGIDTQYF	TGTGCCAGTAGTATAGGACCCGGACGGGGAATAGATACCCAGTACTTC
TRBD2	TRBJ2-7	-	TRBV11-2	CASSLVAAGAHYEQYF	TGTGCCAGCAGCTTAGTGGCAGCGGGGGCCCACTACGAGCAGTACTTC
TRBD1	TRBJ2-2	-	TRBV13	CASSGPGDRGKTGELFF	TGTGCCAGCAGCGGACCGGGGGACAGGGGGAAGACCGGGGAGCTGTTTTTT
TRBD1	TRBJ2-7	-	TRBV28	CASSVGTGSSYEQYF	TGTGCCAGCAGTGTCGGGACAGGGAGCTCCTACGAGCAGTACTTC
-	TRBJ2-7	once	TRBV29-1	CSVEDLGRNEQYF	TGCAGCGTTGAAGATCTTGGACGTAACGAGCAGTACTTC
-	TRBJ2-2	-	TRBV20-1	CSARWGGELFF	TGCAGTGCCAGATGGGGCGGGGAGCTGTTTTTT
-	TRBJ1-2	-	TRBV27	CASAPRGNYGYTF	TGTGCCAGCGCCCCTCGGGGGAACTATGGCTACACCTTC
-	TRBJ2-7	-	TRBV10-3	CATAGGGAYEQYF	TGTGCCACCGCCGGGGGCGGGGCCTACGAGCAGTACTTC
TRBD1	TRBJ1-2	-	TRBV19	CASIRDSTNYGYTF	TGTGCCAGTATAAGGGACAGCACCAACTATGGCTACACCTTC
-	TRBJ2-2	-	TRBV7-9	CASSLMENTGELFF	TGTGCCAGCAGCTTAATGGAGAACACCGGGGAGCTGTTTTTT
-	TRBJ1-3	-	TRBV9	CASSVVDGNTIYF	TGTGCCAGCAGCGTAGTCGATGGAAACACCATATATTTT
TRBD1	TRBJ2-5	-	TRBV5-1	CASSLDGQGLKETQYF	TGCGCCAGCAGCTTGGACGGACAGGGTTTGAAAGAGACCCAGTACTTC
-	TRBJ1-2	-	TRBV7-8	CASSLVRGGNYGYTF	TGTGCCAGCAGCTTAGTCCGGGGGGGCAACTATGGCTACACCTTC
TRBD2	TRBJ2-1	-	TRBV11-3	CASSSGLAGGGEQFF	TGTGCCAGCAGCTCTGGACTAGCGGGAGGAGGTGAGCAGTTCTTC
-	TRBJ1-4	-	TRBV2	CASSESGVKLFF	TGTGCCAGCAGTGAGTCAGGGGTTAAACTGTTTTTT
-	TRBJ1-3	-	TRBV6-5	CASKSGGYTIYF	TGTGCCAGCAAGAGTGGGGGATACACCATATATTTT
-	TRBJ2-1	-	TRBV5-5	CASSLVVWGPEQFF	TGTGCCAGCAGCTTGGTAGTCTGGGGCCCTGAGCAGTTCTTC
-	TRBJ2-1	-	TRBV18	CASSPTGDMRNEQFF	TGTGCCAGCTCCCCTACGGGCGACATGCGGAATGAGCAGTTCTTC
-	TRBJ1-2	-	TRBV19	CASSILGVSPYGYTF	TGTGCCAGTAGTATATTGGGAGTCAGTCCCTATGGCTACACCTTC
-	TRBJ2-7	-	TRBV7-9	CASSLLGQSHEQYF	TGTGCCAGCAGCTTGCTAGGACAATCCCACGAGCAGTACTTC
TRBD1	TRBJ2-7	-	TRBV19	CASSASGTGSYEQYF	TGTGCCAGTAGTGCCTCCGGGACAGGGTCCTACGAGCAGTACTTC
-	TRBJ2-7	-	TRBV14	CASSGHSGGFEQYF	TGTGCCAGCAGCGGCCACTCCGGGGGCTTCGAGCAGTACTTC
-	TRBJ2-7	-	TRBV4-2	CASSQDGGSPYEQYF	TGTGCCAGCAGCCAAGATGGGGGATCTCCCTACGAGCAGTACTTC
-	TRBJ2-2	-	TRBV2	CASRLTGELFF	TGTGCCAGCAGGTTAACCGGGGAGCTGTTTTTT
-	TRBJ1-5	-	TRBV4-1	CASSQDGGIGNQPQHF	TGCGCCAGCAGCCAAGATGGGGGTATCGGCAATCAGCCCCAGCATTTT
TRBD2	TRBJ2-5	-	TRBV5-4	CASSLGTSVYQETQYF	TGTGCCAGCAGCTTGGGGACTAGCGTTTACCAAGAGACCCAGTACTTC
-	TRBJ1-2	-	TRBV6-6	CASAVGGGYTF	TGTGCCAGCGCGGTCGGCGGTGGCTACACCTTC
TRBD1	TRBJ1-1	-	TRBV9	CASSPWTGRNTEAFF	TGTGCCAGCAGCCCCTGGACAGGGAGGAACACTGAAGCTTTCTTT